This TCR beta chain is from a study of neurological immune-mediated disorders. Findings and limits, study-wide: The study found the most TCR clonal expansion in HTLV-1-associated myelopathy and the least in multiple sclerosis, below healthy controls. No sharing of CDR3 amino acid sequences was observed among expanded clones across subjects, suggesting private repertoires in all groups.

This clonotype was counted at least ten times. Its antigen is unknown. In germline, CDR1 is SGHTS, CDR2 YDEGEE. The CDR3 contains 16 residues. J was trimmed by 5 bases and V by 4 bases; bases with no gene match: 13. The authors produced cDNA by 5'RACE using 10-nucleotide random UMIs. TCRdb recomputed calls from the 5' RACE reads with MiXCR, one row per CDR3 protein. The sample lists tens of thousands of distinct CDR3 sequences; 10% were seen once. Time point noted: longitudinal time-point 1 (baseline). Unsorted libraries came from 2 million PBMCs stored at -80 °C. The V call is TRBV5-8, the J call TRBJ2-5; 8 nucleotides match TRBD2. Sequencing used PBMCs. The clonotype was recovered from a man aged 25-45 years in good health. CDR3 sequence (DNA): TGTGCCAGCAGCGTGCCCCCGGGAGGGCCGGGGGAGACCCAGTACTTC. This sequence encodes CASSVPPGGPGETQYF.